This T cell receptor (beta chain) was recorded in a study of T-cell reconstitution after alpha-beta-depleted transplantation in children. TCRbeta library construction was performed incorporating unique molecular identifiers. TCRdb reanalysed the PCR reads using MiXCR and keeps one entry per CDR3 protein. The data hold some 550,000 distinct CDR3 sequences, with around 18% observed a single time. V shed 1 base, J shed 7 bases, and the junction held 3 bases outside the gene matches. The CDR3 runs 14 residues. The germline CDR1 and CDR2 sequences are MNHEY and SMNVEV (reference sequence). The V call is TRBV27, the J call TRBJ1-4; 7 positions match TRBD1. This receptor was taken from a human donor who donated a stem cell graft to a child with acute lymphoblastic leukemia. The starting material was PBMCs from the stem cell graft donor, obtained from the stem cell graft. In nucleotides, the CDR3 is TGTGCCAGCAGTTTATACGACAGGGCTGAAAAACTGTTTTTT. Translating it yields CASSLYDRAEKLFF.